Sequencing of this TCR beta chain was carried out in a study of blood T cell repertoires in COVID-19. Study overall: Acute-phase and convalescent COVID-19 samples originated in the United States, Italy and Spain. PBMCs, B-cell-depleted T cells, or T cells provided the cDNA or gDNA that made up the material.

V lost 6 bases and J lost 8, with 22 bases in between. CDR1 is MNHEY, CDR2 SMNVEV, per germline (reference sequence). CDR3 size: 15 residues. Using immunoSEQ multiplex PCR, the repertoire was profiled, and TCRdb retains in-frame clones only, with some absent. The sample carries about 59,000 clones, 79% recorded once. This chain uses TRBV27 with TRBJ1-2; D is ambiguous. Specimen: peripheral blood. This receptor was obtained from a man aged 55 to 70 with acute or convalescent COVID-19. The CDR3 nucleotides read TGTGCCAGCAGCAGAATAAACAGAGATCGGGAAGGCTACACCTTC. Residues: CASSRINRDREGYTF.